These 2 T cell receptor beta chains originate from one sample sequenced in a study of cytomegalovirus exposure and HLA in healthy donors. This PCR relied on a set of 60 Vbeta primers and 13 Jbeta primers. Libraries were prepared by immunoSEQ multiplex PCR; TCRdb keeps only in-frame clonotypes and omits some of them. In the table there are some 110,000 clones, about 76% of which are singletons. The sample comprised PBMCs. All receptors derive from a man younger than 45 in good health and CMV-seropositive.

This clone appeared once. This chain joins TRBV2 and TRBJ1-2; D is possibly TRBD1 (6 bases). CDR1 SNHLY and CDR2 FYNNEI come from the germline V gene. The CDR3 is made up of 15 amino acids. Between the trimmed V and J ends, which lost 9 bases and 0 bases, there was a span of 17 bases. The CDR3 DNA reads TGTGCCAGTGAGGGGCAGGGGCGATCTAACTATGGCTACACCTTC. It encodes CASEGQGRSNYGYTF.

V and J are TRBV5-6 and TRBJ2-4; D is perhaps TRBD2 (6 bases). This CDR3 is built from 15 residues. Germline V CDR1 and CDR2: SGHDT, YYEEEE. V lost 5 bases and J lost 2, with 14 bases in between. In DNA, the CDR3 is TGTGCCAGCAGTGTGGGAGGAGGACCCAAAAACATTCAGTACTTC. Translating gives CASSVGGGPKNIQYF.